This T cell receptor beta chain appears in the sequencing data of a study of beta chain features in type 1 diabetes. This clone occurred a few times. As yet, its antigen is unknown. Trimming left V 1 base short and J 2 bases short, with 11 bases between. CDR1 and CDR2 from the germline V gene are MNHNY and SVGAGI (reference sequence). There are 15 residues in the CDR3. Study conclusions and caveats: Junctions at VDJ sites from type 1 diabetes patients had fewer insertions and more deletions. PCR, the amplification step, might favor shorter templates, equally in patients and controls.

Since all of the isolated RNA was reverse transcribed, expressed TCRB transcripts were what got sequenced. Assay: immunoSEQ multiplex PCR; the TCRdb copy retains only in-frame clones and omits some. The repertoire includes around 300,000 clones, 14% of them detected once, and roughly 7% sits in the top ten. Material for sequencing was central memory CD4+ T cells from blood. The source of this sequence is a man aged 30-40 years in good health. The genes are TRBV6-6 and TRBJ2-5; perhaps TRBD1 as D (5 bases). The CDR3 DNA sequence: TGTGCCAGCAGTTACTTCTCGACAGATCAAGAGACCCAGTACTTC. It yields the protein CASSYFSTDQETQYF.